This passage covers 2 T cell receptor beta chains from one sample sequenced in a study of tumor and adjacent non-tumor tissue in lung cancer. This sample's RNA came from whole unsorted tissue. A modified ARM-PCR protocol with three rounds of nested PCR amplified TCRbeta. Using its own MiXCR run on the multiplex PCR reads, TCRdb lists one record per CDR3 protein. The data contain approximately 79,000 distinct CDR3 sequences, 72% of them singletons. The sequenced material came from lung tumor tissue. These receptors came from a woman aged 40 to 49 with non-small cell lung cancer.

On this clonotype itself: At one end, the junction sequence differs from germline, possibly due to a read error. V and J are TRBV28 and TRBJ2-5; weak D call: TRBD1 (6 bases). CDR1 and CDR2 from the germline V gene are MDHEN and SYDVKM. CDR3 length: 13 residues. The DNA for the CDR3 is TGTACCAGCAGCAAGGGGGACGGGGAGACCCAGTACTTC. As protein: CTSSKGDGETQYF.

The table lists this clonotype with a count of one. With a much larger clone just one base away, this may be a read error. J is TRBJ2-7 and V is TRBV20-1; D possibly matches TRBD1 or TRBD2 (6 bases each). This CDR3 spans 14 amino acids. Germline loops: CDR1 DFQATT, CDR2 SNEGSKA (reference sequence). Trimming pared 5 bases from V and 7 bases from J, leaving 21 bases between. CDR3 DNA: TGCAGTGCTGTGGTGCGGAGGGGGTCCAAGGAGCAGTACTTC. Translated: CSAVVRRGSKEQYF.